What follows describes a single T cell receptor beta chain. Its antigen is as yet unknown. Profiled with immunoSEQ multiplex PCR; TCRdb holds only in-frame clones, not every one. The table lists 9,500 to 14,000 clones, more than 85% of them singletons. The CDR3 is 13 amino acids. Germline V lookup: CDR1 MNHEY, CDR2 SMNVEV (reference sequence). Trimming shortened V by 3 bases and J by 0 bases, and 3 bases separated the two germline ends. The entry originates in a study of T cell clonotyping in hematopoietic cell transplantation. The study's findings and limits: CD4 and CD8 repertoire contributions could not be separated without sorting. Pathologically expanded recipient clonotypes increased progressively from day 30 to day 180 as diversity fell.

Time point noted: recipient sample about 28 days before transplant, after cytoreduction. This receptor was obtained from a woman aged 40 to 50 with acute myeloid leukemia. Some clones in this sample may be carry-over from other donors' samples. This material consisted of peripheral blood mononuclear cells, taken before stem cell transplant. The chain is built from TRBV27 and TRBJ1-3; no clear D. This CDR3 is CASSFDSGNTIYF. CDR3 sequence (DNA): TGTGCCAGCAGTTTCGACTCTGGAAACACCATATATTTT.